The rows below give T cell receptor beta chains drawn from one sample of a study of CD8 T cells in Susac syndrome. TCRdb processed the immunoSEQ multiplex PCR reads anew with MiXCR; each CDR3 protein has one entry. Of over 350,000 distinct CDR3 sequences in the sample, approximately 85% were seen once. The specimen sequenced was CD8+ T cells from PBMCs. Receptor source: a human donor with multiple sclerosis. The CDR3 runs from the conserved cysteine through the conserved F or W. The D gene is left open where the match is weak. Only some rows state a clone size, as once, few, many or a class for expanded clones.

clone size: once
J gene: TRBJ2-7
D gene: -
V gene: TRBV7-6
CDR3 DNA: TGTGCCAGCAGCTTAGGTACCAGCCAAACAGGATACTACGAGCAGTACTTC
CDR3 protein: CASSLGTSQTGYYEQYF

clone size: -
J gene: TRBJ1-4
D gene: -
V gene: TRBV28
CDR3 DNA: TGTGCCAGCTTGGAGGCGGGAGGAAAACTGTTTTTT
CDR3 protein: CASLEAGGKLFF

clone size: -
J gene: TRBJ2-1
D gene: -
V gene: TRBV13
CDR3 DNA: TGTGCCAGCAGCTTCTCTGACAGGCTAGAGCAGTTCTTC
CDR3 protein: CASSFSDRLEQFF

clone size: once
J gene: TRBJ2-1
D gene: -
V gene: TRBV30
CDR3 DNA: TGTGCCTGGGCAGGGGTGGGGGGCAATGAGCAGTTCTTC
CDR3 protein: CAWAGVGGNEQFF

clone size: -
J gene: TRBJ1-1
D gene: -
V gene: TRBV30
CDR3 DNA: TGTGCCTGGGACAGTGGGGGGACTGAAGCTTTCTTT
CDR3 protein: CAWDSGGTEAFF

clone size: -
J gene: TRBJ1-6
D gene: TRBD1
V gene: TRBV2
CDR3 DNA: TGTGCCAGCAGTGAAGTGGGACAGTATAATTCACCCCTCCACTTT
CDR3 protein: CASSEVGQYNSPLHF

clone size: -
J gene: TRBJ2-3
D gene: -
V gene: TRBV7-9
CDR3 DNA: TGTGCCAGCAGCCCCGGGTCTCGGGATACGCAGTATTTT
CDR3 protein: CASSPGSRDTQYF

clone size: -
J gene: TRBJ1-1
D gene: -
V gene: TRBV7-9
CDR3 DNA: TGTGCCAGCAGCCACACCAACACTGAAGCTTTCTTT
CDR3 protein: CASSHTNTEAFF

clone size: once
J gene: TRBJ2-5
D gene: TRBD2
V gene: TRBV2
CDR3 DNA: TGTGCCAGCAGTGAATGGACTAGCGGGAGGAAGACCCAGTACTTC
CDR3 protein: CASSEWTSGRKTQYF

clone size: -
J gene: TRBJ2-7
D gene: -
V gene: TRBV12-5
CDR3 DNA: TGTGCTAGTGGTCAAGGGATCGGTTACGAGCAGTACTTC
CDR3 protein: CASGQGIGYEQYF